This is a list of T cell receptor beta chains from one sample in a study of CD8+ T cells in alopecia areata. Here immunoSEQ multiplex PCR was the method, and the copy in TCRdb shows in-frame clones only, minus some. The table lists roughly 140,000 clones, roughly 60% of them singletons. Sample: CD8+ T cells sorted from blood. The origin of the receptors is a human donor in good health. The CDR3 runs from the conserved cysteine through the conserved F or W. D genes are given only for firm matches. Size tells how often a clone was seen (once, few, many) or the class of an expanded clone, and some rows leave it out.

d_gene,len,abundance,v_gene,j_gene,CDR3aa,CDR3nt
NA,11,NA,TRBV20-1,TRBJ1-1,CRVVMNTEAFF,TGCAGGGTCGTAATGAACACTGAAGCTTTCTTT
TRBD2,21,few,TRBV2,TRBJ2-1,CASRPTLLAGGQISSYNEQFF,TGTGCCAGCAGACCAACCTTACTAGCGGGAGGACAAATTAGCTCCTACAATGAGCAGTTCTTC
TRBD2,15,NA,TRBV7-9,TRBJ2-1,CASSLGGLAANEQFF,TGTGCCAGCAGCTTAGGCGGACTAGCTGCCAATGAGCAGTTCTTC
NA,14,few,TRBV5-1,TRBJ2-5,CASSWTFGQETQYF,TGCGCCAGCAGCTGGACCTTCGGGCAAGAGACCCAGTACTTC
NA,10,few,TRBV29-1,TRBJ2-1,CSVLANEQFF,TGCAGCGTCCTTGCCAATGAGCAGTTCTTC
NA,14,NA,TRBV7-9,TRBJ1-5,CASSLGEGNQPQHF,TGTGCCAGCAGCTTGGGGGAGGGCAATCAGCCCCAGCATTTT
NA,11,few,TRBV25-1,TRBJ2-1,CASRYGVEQFF,TGTGCCAGCAGGTATGGAGTGGAGCAGTTCTTC
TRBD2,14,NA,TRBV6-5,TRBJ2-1,CASGRAGVANEQFF,TGTGCCAGCGGCAGAGCGGGAGTGGCCAATGAGCAGTTCTTC
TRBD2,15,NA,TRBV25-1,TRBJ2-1,CASSDLGTSGWEKFF,TGTGCCAGCAGTGACTTAGGGACTAGCGGTTGGGAAAAGTTCTTC
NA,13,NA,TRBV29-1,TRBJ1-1,CSVRGGYETEAFF,TGCAGCGTCCGGGGGGGTTACGAGACTGAAGCTTTCTTT
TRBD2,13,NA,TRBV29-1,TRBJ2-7,CSVGTSDTYEQYF,TGCAGCGTAGGGACTAGCGATACGTACGAGCAGTACTTC
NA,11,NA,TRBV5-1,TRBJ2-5,CASRERETQYF,TGCGCCAGCAGGGAAAGAGAGACCCAGTACTTC
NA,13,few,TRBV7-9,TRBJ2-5,CASRPDLQETQYF,TGTGCCAGCAGACCCGACTTACAAGAGACCCAGTACTTC
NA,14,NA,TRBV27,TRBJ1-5,CASSPTLGDQPQHF,TGTGCCAGCAGTCCCACCCTGGGGGATCAGCCCCAGCATTTT
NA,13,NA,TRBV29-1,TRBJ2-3,CSVPGAGTDTQYF,TGCAGCGTTCCGGGAGCTGGCACAGATACGCAGTATTTT
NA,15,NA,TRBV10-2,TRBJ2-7,CASSELARTAQEQYF,TGCGCCAGCAGTGAGCTCGCGCGGACTGCCCAGGAGCAGTACTTC
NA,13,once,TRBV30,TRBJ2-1,CAWSVSRYNEQFF,TGTGCCTGGAGTGTATCGCGTTACAATGAGCAGTTCTTC
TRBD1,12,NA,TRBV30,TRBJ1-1,CAAGQGRTEAFF,TGTGCCGCTGGACAGGGGAGAACTGAAGCTTTCTTT
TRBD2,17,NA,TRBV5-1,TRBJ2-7,CASSSRDISGRVDEQYF,TGCGCCAGCAGCTCGAGGGATATTAGCGGGAGAGTGGACGAGCAGTACTTC
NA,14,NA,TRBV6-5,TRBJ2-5,CASSYFGNQETQYF,TGTGCCAGCAGTTACTTTGGGAACCAAGAGACCCAGTACTTC
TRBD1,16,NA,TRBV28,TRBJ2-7,CASSRRDSRKRYEQYF,TGTGCCAGCAGTCGCAGGGACAGCCGAAAACGTTACGAGCAGTACTTC
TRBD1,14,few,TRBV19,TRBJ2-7,CASSPGGLMYEQYF,TGTGCCAGTAGCCCAGGGGGCTTGATGTACGAGCAGTACTTC
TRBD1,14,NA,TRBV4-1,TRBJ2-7,CASSLRTGTYEQYF,TGCGCCAGCAGCCTTCGGACAGGAACCTACGAGCAGTACTTC
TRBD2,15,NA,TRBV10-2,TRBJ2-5,CASSDRVAGEQTQYF,TGCGCCAGCAGTGATCGGGTAGCGGGTGAACAGACCCAGTACTTC
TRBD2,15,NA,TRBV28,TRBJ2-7,CASCGRAGVVYEQYF,TGTGCCAGTTGCGGGAGGGCTGGAGTCGTCTACGAGCAGTACTTC
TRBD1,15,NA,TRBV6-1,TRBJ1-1,CASSEGTGLNTEAFF,TGTGCCAGCAGTGAAGGGACAGGTTTGAACACTGAAGCTTTCTTT
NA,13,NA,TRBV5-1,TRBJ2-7,CASSQDRTYEQYF,TGCGCCAGCAGTCAGGACAGAACCTACGAGCAGTACTTC
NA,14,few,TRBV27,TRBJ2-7,CASSSSGPYYEQYF,TGTGCCAGCAGTTCGTCGGGACCATACTACGAGCAGTACTTC
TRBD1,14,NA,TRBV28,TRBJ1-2,CASSPSTGWNGYTF,TGTGCCAGCAGTCCGTCGACAGGGTGGAATGGCTACACCTTC
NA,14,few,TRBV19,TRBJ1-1,CASSGYSLYTEAFF,TGTGCCAGTAGTGGTTACTCTCTCTACACTGAAGCTTTCTTT
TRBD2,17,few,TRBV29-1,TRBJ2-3,CSVEDSPSGSGTDTQYF,TGCAGCGTTGAAGATTCACCCAGCGGGAGTGGTACAGATACGCAGTATTTT
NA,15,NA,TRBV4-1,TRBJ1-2,CASSPKGGADYGYTF,TGCGCCAGCAGCCCTAAAGGCGGGGCCGACTATGGCTACACCTTC
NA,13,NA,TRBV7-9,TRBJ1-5,CASSLGGHQPQHF,TGTGCCAGCAGCCTGGGGGGCCATCAGCCCCAGCATTTT
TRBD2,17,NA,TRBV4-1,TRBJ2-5,CASSQERGTSGQETQYF,TGCGCCAGCAGCCAAGAAAGAGGGACTAGCGGCCAAGAGACCCAGTACTTC
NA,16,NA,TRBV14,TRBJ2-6,CASSQLEGPGANVLTF,TGTGCCAGCAGCCAACTAGAGGGACCTGGGGCCAACGTCCTGACTTTC
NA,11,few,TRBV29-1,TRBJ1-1,CSVEGRRVAFF,TGCAGCGTTGAAGGTAGGAGGGTGGCTTTCTTT
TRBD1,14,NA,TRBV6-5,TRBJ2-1,CASSYWGRGNEQFF,TGTGCCAGCAGTTATTGGGGCAGGGGGAATGAGCAGTTCTTC
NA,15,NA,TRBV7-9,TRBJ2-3,CASSPPDLGVDTQYF,TGTGCCAGCAGCCCGCCCGACCTTGGGGTAGATACGCAGTATTTT
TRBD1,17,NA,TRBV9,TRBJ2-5,CASSAPRGTGDQETQYF,TGTGCCAGCAGCGCCCCGAGGGGGACAGGCGATCAAGAGACCCAGTACTTC
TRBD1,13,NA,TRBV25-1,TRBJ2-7,CASSVGQAYEQYF,TGTGCCAGCAGTGTGGGACAGGCCTACGAGCAGTACTTC
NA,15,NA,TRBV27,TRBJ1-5,CASSLLGGGDQPQHF,TGTGCCAGCAGTTTACTTGGGGGAGGAGATCAGCCCCAGCATTTT
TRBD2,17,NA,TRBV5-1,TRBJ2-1,CASSLRLLAGAGDEQFF,TGCGCCAGCAGCCTACGCCTTCTAGCGGGAGCTGGAGATGAGCAGTTCTTC
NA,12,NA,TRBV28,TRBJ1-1,CASRGRNTEAFF,TGTGCCAGCAGGGGGCGGAACACTGAAGCTTTCTTT
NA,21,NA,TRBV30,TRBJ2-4,CAWSHPVPGDNNPYGAGIQYF,TGTGCCTGGAGCCACCCGGTGCCAGGGGACAATAATCCCTACGGAGCGGGCATTCAGTACTTC
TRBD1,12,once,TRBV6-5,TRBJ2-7,CATGDSAYEQYF,TGTGCCACCGGGGACAGTGCCTACGAGCAGTACTTC
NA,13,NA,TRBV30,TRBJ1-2,CAWSVPGDYGYTF,TGTGCCTGGAGTGTACCAGGTGACTATGGCTACACCTTC
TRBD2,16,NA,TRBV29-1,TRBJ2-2,CSVNLAGGRATGELFF,TGCAGCGTGAACCTAGCGGGAGGTCGGGCCACCGGGGAGCTGTTTTTT
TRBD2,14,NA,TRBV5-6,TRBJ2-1,CASSIGTSHNEQFF,TGTGCCAGCAGCATCGGGACTAGCCATAATGAGCAGTTCTTC
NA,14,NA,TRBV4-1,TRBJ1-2,CASSPYERTYGYTF,TGCGCCAGCAGCCCATATGAGCGTACCTATGGCTACACCTTC
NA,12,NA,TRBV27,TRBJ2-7,CASSPGSYEQYF,TGTGCCAGCAGCCCCGGCTCCTACGAGCAGTACTTC
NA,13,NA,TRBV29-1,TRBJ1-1,CSVVGLMNTEAFF,TGCAGCGTTGTTGGCCTAATGAACACTGAAGCTTTCTTT
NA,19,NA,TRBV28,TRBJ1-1,CASSLCINCFPAKNTEAFF,TGTGCCAGCAGTTTATGCATAAACTGCTTCCCGGCAAAGAACACTGAAGCTTTCTTT
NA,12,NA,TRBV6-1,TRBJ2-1,CASKGAYNEQFF,TGTGCCAGCAAAGGGGCCTACAATGAGCAGTTCTTC
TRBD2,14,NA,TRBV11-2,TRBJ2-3,CASSLRLATDTQYF,TGTGCCAGCAGCTTAAGACTAGCCACAGATACGCAGTATTTT
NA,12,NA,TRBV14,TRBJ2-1,CASSLVGNEQFF,TGTGCCAGCAGTCTGGTTGGCAATGAGCAGTTCTTC
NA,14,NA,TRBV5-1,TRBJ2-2,CASNPGANTGELFF,TGCGCCAGCAATCCGGGAGCGAACACCGGGGAGCTGTTTTTT
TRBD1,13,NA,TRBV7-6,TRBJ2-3,CASSLIGQGTQYF,TGTGCCAGCAGCCTTATAGGACAGGGTACGCAGTATTTT
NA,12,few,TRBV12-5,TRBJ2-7,CASGPGPVEQYF,TGTGCTAGTGGTCCCGGCCCGGTGGAGCAGTACTTC
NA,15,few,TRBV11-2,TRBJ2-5,CASSLRTGLEETQYF,TGTGCCAGCAGCTTACGGACGGGTTTAGAAGAGACCCAGTACTTC